This passage covers 28 T cell receptor beta chains from one sample sequenced in a study of OX40 agonist ivuxolimab in advanced cancers. Sequencing used immunoSEQ multiplex PCR; TCRdb keeps in-frame clones, though not all of them. The top ten clones hold around 2% of a sample with 80,000 or so clones, just under 85% of them seen once. Material: CD4+ or CD8+ T cells sorted from blood, obtained in a trial of the OX40 agonist ivuxolimab. The receptors originated from an adult with an advanced solid tumor such as melanoma, head and neck, liver or kidney cancer.

V usage is TRBV29-1 and J usage is TRBJ1-1; no clear D. The CDR3 sequence is 11 residues long. Per the germline V gene, CDR1 is SQVTM and CDR2 is ANQGSEA. The V end lost 7 bases, the J end lost 5 bases, and 11 bases lay between the germline ends. CDR3 residues: CSAQGGTEAFF. The CDR3 coding sequence is TGCAGCGCCCAAGGAGGGACTGAAGCTTTCTTT.

The genes are TRBV7-7 and TRBJ2-5; 8 bases agree with TRBD2. Per germline, CDR1 SSHAT and CDR2 FNYEAQ (reference sequence). Unmatched junction bases numbered 9, after V lost 6 bases and J lost 6 bases. The length of the CDR3 is 14 residues. CDR3 nucleotides: TGTGCCAGCAGTCTAGACGGGAGGGACCAGACCCAGTACTTC. The encoded protein is CASSLDGRDQTQYF.

The gene calls are TRBV6-6 and TRBJ1-5; D gene ambiguous. The V end was cut by 5 bases, the J end by 5 bases, with 10 bases between. This CDR3 is built from 13 residues. Per the germline V gene, CDR1 is MNHNY and CDR2 is SVGAGI (reference sequence). CDR3 sequence (DNA): TGTGCCAGCAGTGTCCTAAGCGATCAGCCCCAGCATTTT. Translation: CASSVLSDQPQHF.

The chain is built from TRBV7-8 and TRBJ1-2, with TRBD1 matching over 9 bases. V was pared by 5 bases and J by 3 bases, with 4 bases of the junction left unmatched. The CDR3 contains 14 residues. Germline assignment: CDR1 SGHVS and CDR2 FQNEAQ. Written as DNA, the CDR3 is TGTGCCAGCAGCCCCGGGACAGGGCACTATGGCTACACCTTC. Protein product: CASSPGTGHYGYTF.

This chain connects TRBV19 to TRBJ2-7; 9 bases match TRBD2. The CDR3 runs 16 residues. Trimming removed 6 bases from V and 3 bases from J; junction bases left unmatched: 12. Germline CDR1 reads LNHDA; CDR2 reads SQIVND (reference sequence). The CDR3 is CASSRGNLAGNYEQYF. The CDR3 bases are TGTGCCAGTAGCCGCGGGAACCTAGCGGGGAACTACGAGCAGTACTTC.

This sequence joins TRBV5-4 and TRBJ2-2; D gene ambiguous. The V end was cut by 2 bases, the J end by 3 bases, with 5 bases between. There are 13 residues in the CDR3. Germline CDR1 reads SGHNT; CDR2 reads YYREEE (reference sequence). CDR3 nucleotide sequence: TGTGCCAGCAGCTTAGTATACACCGGGGAGCTGTTTTTT. Amino acids: CASSLVYTGELFF.

This clone was counted between two and nine times. This chain joins TRBV4-3 and TRBJ1-2; 7 nucleotides line up with TRBD1. This CDR3 region has 15 residues. Germline-derived CDR1 and CDR2 are LGHNA and YSLEER. V was clipped by 3 bases and J by 5 bases; unmatched bases: 9. In DNA, the CDR3 is TGCGCCAGCAGCCAGACCTACGGGACAGCTTATGGCTACACCTTC. This encodes CASSQTYGTAYGYTF.

The chain employs TRBV29-1 and TRBJ1-2, with 9 bases aligning to TRBD1. Looked up from germline, CDR1 is SQVTM and CDR2 is ANQGSEA. Unmatched junction bases numbered 10, after V lost 7 bases and J lost 7 bases. There are 13 residues in the CDR3. The CDR3 reads CSAPGQGDSGYTF. For the CDR3, the DNA is TGCAGCGCTCCGGGACAGGGAGATAGTGGCTACACCTTC.

Only a few counts were recorded for this clone. The V gene is TRBV29-1, the J gene TRBJ1-2; D is ambiguous. V lost 3 bases and J lost 4, with 6 bases in between. The CDR3 has 11 residues. Germline V gives CDR1 SQVTM, CDR2 ANQGSEA. Here the CDR3 reads CSVEFSYGYTF. The CDR3 nucleotides read TGCAGCGTTGAGTTCAGCTATGGCTACACCTTC.

In this sample, this clone turned up a few times. The rearrangement joins TRBV19 to TRBJ2-7; TRBD1 aligns across 8 bases. Trimming removed 9 bases from V and 5 bases from J; junction bases left unmatched: 15. The CDR3 has 15 residues. Germline V gene sequence: CDR1 LNHDA, CDR2 SQIVND (reference sequence). The CDR3 reads CASGRGLAGGDEQYF. CDR3 coding DNA: TGTGCCAGCGGTCGGGGTTTGGCAGGGGGCGACGAGCAGTACTTC.

This chain joins TRBV29-1 and TRBJ1-1; TRBD1 agrees at 7 bases. The germline gives CDR1 SQVTM, CDR2 ANQGSEA. The CDR3 runs 11 residues. V gave up 5 bases and J gave up 4 bases; unmatched junction bases: 1. The CDR3 here is CSVSGGTEAFF. CDR3 DNA: TGCAGCGTTTCAGGGGGCACTGAAGCTTTCTTT. The whole variable domain, remainder taken from reference TRBV29-1 and TRBJ1-1, is SAVISQKPSRDICQRGTSLTIQCQVDSQVTMMFWYRQQPGQSLTLIATANQGSEATYESGFVIDKFPISRPNLTFSTLTVSNMSPEDSSIYLCSVSGGTEAFFGQGTRLTVV.

The count of this clone is one. The chain carries TRBV9 and TRBJ2-5; 12 positions agree with TRBD2. The V segment lost 4 bases and the J segment 5 bases; nucleotides outside the gene matches: 6. The CDR3 runs to 15 residues. Germline V gene lookup returns CDR1 SGDLS and CDR2 YYNGEE. CDR3 bases: TGTGCCAGCAGCATATCGACTAGCGGGAGCGAGACCCAGTACTTC. Its protein is CASSISTSGSETQYF.

The genes are TRBV27 and TRBJ2-7; D tentatively reads TRBD1 or TRBD2 (6 bases each). Germline CDR1 MNHEY, CDR2 SMNVEV (reference sequence). V lost 4 bases and J 3 bases, leaving 19 bases between the germline ends. The CDR3 spans 16 residues. CDR3 DNA sequence: TGTGCCAGCAGTTCCCTGGACAGAGGGGGGATCTACGAGCAGTACTTC. This sequence encodes CASSSLDRGGIYEQYF.

The gene calls are TRBV28 and TRBJ1-1; 7 bases are shared with TRBD1. This CDR3 spans 18 amino acids. With V trimmed by 1 base and J by 3 bases, 14 bases remained unmatched. The germline CDR1 and CDR2 sequences are MDHEN and SYDVKM. The CDR3 here is CASSLSRRGRGIHTEAFF. In DNA, the CDR3 is TGTGCCAGCAGTTTATCGCGAAGGGGCAGGGGGATTCACACTGAAGCTTTCTTT.

The V and J genes are TRBV28 and TRBJ2-3; 9 bases match TRBD2. J gave up 6 bases and V 7 bases, and 14 bases lay outside the gene matches. Germline values: CDR1 MDHEN, CDR2 SYDVKM. The CDR3 is 16 amino acids. CDR3 region: CASNMGTSRKADTQYF. CDR3 coding DNA: TGTGCCAGCAACATGGGGACTAGCCGAAAAGCCGATACGCAGTATTTT.

There are a few counts of this clone. The same CDR3 also results from other DNA sequences found in this sample. This chain's CDR3 is CASSSVGVGGGGYTF. DNA of the CDR3: TGTGCCAGCAGCTCCGTGGGGGTGGGTGGTGGAGGCTACACCTTC. J is TRBJ1-2 and V is TRBV7-2; possibly TRBD1 for D (5 bases). The germline CDR1 and CDR2 sequences are SGHTA and FQGNSA. The CDR3 covers 15 residues. Trimming shortened V by 4 bases and J by 8 bases, and 20 bases separated the two germline ends.

The V and J genes are TRBV2 and TRBJ1-4; 10 bases align to TRBD1. CDR1 is SNHLY and CDR2 is FYNNEI in the germline V gene. This CDR3 has 18 residues. J was trimmed by 4 bases and V by 2 bases; bases with no gene match: 10. The CDR3 loop reads CASSEIRMGQGNNEKLFF. Here the CDR3 DNA reads TGTGCCAGCAGTGAAATCCGGATGGGACAGGGGAATAATGAAAAACTGTTTTTT.

This clone appeared a single time. This chain links TRBV28 with TRBJ1-1, with D possibly being TRBD1 (6 bases). Trimming stripped 3 bases from V and 4 bases from J, with 18 bases between. CDR3 length: 16 residues. CDR1 and CDR2 from the germline V gene are MDHEN and SYDVKM. The CDR3 nucleotides read TGTGCCAGCAGTTTGTCCGGGGGGCCTTTCAGCACTGAAGCTTTCTTT. Its translation is CASSLSGGPFSTEAFF.

V is TRBV28 and J is TRBJ2-1, with D uncertain. Per the germline V gene, CDR1 is MDHEN and CDR2 is SYDVKM. This CDR3 has 16 amino acids. The V end lost 6 bases, the J end lost 0 bases, and 15 bases lay between the germline ends. CDR3 sequence (DNA): TGTGCCAGCAGGACTGGCTTGACAAGCTCCTACAATGAGCAGTTCTTC. The encoded protein is CASRTGLTSSYNEQFF.

This chain joins TRBV13 and TRBJ2-3; TRBD2 agrees at 13 bases. The V gene end was trimmed by 5 bases and the J gene end by 0 bases; junction bases not matched to a gene: 8. The CDR3 length is 18 residues. CDR1 and CDR2 from the germline V gene are PRHDT and FYEKMQ (reference sequence). The CDR3 coding sequence is TGTGCCAGCAGCATCGGACTAGCGGGGGTCCTCAGCACAGATACGCAGTATTTT. This encodes CASSIGLAGVLSTDTQYF.

This sequence joins TRBV4-2 and TRBJ2-6, with TRBD1 matching over 12 bases. V dropped 3 bases and J dropped 2; count of bases not matched to a gene: 5. Germline V gene sequence: CDR1 LGHNA, CDR2 YNFKEQ. The CDR3 spans 18 residues. CDR3 bases: TGTGCCAGCAGCCAGCCGGGACAGGGGGCTGCTGGGGCCAACGTCCTGACTTTC. Translation gives CASSQPGQGAAGANVLTF.

This chain links TRBV7-3 with TRBJ2-2; TRBD2 aligns across 13 bases. The germline CDR1 and CDR2 sequences are SGHTA and FQGTGA. The CDR3 consists of 17 residues. V was pared by 5 bases and J by 1 base, with 4 bases of the junction left unmatched. For the CDR3, the DNA is TGTGCCAGCAGCCGACTAGCGGGGGGACAGAACACCGGGGAGCTGTTTTTT. It specifies CASSRLAGGQNTGELFF.

The chain has TRBV28 and TRBJ2-7; D is perhaps TRBD1 (6 bases). The V and J ends lost 6 bases and 3 bases respectively, with 24 bases between them. Germline V gene data show CDR1 as MDHEN and CDR2 as SYDVKM. This CDR3 has 17 amino acids. The DNA for the CDR3 is TGTGCCAGCAGCCCAGGGGATTTAAGTAGGCTCTACTACGAGCAGTACTTC. Translating it yields CASSPGDLSRLYYEQYF. Looking up the rest from reference TRBV28 and TRBJ2-7 gives the full variable domain: DVKVTQSSRYLVKRTGEKVFLECVQDMDHENMFWYRQDPGLGLRLIYFSYDVKMKEKGDIPEGYSVSREKKERFSLILESASTNQTSMYLCASSPGDLSRLYYEQYFGPGTRLTVT.

The sample holds a few counts of this clone. The V and J genes are TRBV7-2 and TRBJ1-3; D is undetermined. Germline-derived CDR1 and CDR2 are SGHTA and FQGNSA. There are 13 residues in the CDR3. The V gene lost 0 bases and the J gene lost 5 bases, with 5 bases spanning the gap. The CDR3 spells CASSLAVRNTIYF. In DNA, the CDR3 is TGTGCCAGCAGCTTAGCGGTCAGAAACACCATATATTTT. The whole variable domain, remainder taken from reference TRBV7-2 and TRBJ1-3, is GAGVSQSPSNKVTEKGKDVELRCDPISGHTALYWYRQSLGQGLEFLIYFQGNSAPDKSGLPSDRFSAERTGGSVSTLTIQRTQQEDSAVYLCASSLAVRNTIYFGEGSWLTVV.

This clone is a singleton in its sample. The V and J genes are TRBV30 and TRBJ1-5, with 9 bases that match TRBD1. Germline CDR1 reads GTSNPN; CDR2 reads SVGIG (reference sequence). The V segment lost 5 bases and the J segment 4 bases; nucleotides outside the gene matches: 3. CDR3 size: 13 residues. The CDR3 DNA follows: TGTGCCTGGGCGGGACAGGGAAATCAGCCCCAGCATTTT. The encoded protein is CAWAGQGNQPQHF.

The rearrangement joins TRBV6-6 to TRBJ2-2; the D gene could be TRBD1 or TRBD2 (6 bases each). Per the germline V gene, CDR1 is MNHNY and CDR2 is SVGAGI (reference sequence). The CDR3 sequence is 14 residues long. Trimming took off 8 bases at V and 6 bases at J, with 16 bases between the two ends. The DNA of the CDR3 is TGTGCCAGCTCATACGGGGGCGTCGCCGGGGAGCTGTTTTTT. Its protein is CASSYGGVAGELFF.

This clone was counted only a few times. The chain joins TRBV18 to TRBJ1-5; unclear D gene. This CDR3 has 13 amino acids. V gave up 3 bases and J gave up 5 bases, with 8 bases separating them. Per germline, CDR1 KGHSH and CDR2 LQKENI. The DNA for the CDR3 is TGTGCCAGCTCACCCGGCGAGCATCAGCCCCAGCATTTT. It yields the protein CASSPGEHQPQHF.

This clone occurred a few times. The chain employs TRBV5-1 and TRBJ1-3; D perhaps matches TRBD1 (5 bases). Germline-derived CDR1 and CDR2 are SGHRS and YFSETQ. This CDR3 is built from 13 residues. V lost 1 base and J lost 3, with 5 bases in between. Here the CDR3 DNA reads TGCGCCAGCAGCTTGAGGGGTGGAAACACCATATATTTT. Encoded protein: CASSLRGGNTIYF.